The present T cell receptor beta chain was sequenced within a study of shared clonotypes between healthy human individuals. Whole-study findings and limits: What naive subsets generally showed was a larger estimated richness than memory subsets showed. Only blood samples were collected, and tissue repertoires likely differ.

Among the donors, all were Caucasian adults who lived in Nashville, Tennessee. The V gene lost 6 bases and the J gene lost 0 bases, with 11 bases spanning the gap. Germline-derived CDR1 and CDR2 are SGHRS and YFSETQ. CDR3 length: 14 residues. The run depth of the assay was deep. Using immunoSEQ multiplex PCR, the repertoire was profiled, and TCRdb retains in-frame clones only, with some absent. The table lists about 1 million clones, about 75% of them singletons. As regards this clone: Its antigen is as yet unknown.

The receptor comes from a man between 18 and 29 years old in good health. V and J are TRBV5-1 and TRBJ2-3; D might be TRBD2 (6 bases). The sample comprised memory CD4+ T cells sorted from blood. The subset here: CD45RA-negative fraction. The CDR3 DNA sequence: TGCGCCAGCACCGCGGAGGGTAGCACAGATACGCAGTATTTT. This codes for CASTAEGSTDTQYF.